The next 24 T cell receptor beta chains were all read from a single sample in a study of post-analysis software for immune sequencing data (dated by TCRdb to between 2015 and 2016). No antigen has been assigned to these receptors. Library preparation employed PCR. Sequencing relied on an Illumina HiSeq 2500. Unique molecular identifiers were incorporated into TCR beta cDNA libraries to reduce PCR and sequencing biases. In-frame beta chains were kept once TCRdb had trimmed the public reads at Q25 with fastp and called clones with MiXCR. One record per CDR3 amino acid sequence lists the most common genes and DNA. For this sample there are 700,000 to 800,000 distinct CDR3 sequences; about 32% appear just once. Of the sample, 0.55% to 0.65% falls within the top ten clones. The research as a whole found: A handful of TRBV segments, including TRBV5-6, TRBV5-1 and TRBV20-1, were significantly more frequent in patients than controls.

Input material: blood. The receptors come from a girl aged 10-17 years with multiple sclerosis.

The CDR3 DNA reads TGTGCCAGCTCAGAGACGGGACTAGCAGTTAACAATGAGCAGTTCTTC. This gives the protein CASSETGLAVNNEQFF. The V gene is TRBV28, the J gene TRBJ2-1; TRBD2 matches 9 bases. Germline CDR1 is MDHEN and CDR2 is SYDVKM. Trimming at V came to 8 bases and at J to 5 bases, leaving 13 bases not matched to a gene. The CDR3 is 16 residues long.

This clonotype was detected many times. V usage is TRBV4-2 and J usage is TRBJ2-5, with D unclear. Trimming removed 2 bases at V and 2 bases at J, with 9 bases between. Per germline, CDR1 LGHNA and CDR2 YNFKEQ. The CDR3 is made up of 14 amino acids. The CDR3 loop reads CASSQSLRQETQYF. The CDR3 DNA reads as TGTGCCAGCAGCCAATCGCTGCGTCAAGAGACCCAGTACTTC.

The V call is TRBV7-2, the J call TRBJ2-1; perhaps TRBD1 as D (6 bases). CDR1 and CDR2 from the germline V gene are SGHTA and FQGNSA. The ends were cut back, 4 bases at V and 9 bases at J, with 16 bases in the middle. The CDR3 sequence is 14 residues long. Here the CDR3 reads CASSSLRRGGEQFF. Here the CDR3 DNA reads TGTGCCAGCAGCTCGTTACGGAGAGGGGGTGAGCAGTTCTTC. Drawing the rest from reference TRBV7-2 and TRBJ2-1, the complete variable domain is GAGVSQSPSNKVTEKGKDVELRCDPISGHTALYWYRQSLGQGLEFLIYFQGNSAPDKSGLPSDRFSAERTGGSVSTLTIQRTQQEDSAVYLCASSSLRRGGEQFFGPGTRLTVL.

CDR3 amino acids: CATSRAANTGELFF. The CDR3 DNA sequence: TGTGCCACCAGTAGGGCTGCGAACACCGGGGAGCTGTTTTTT. The chain uses TRBV24-1 and TRBJ2-2; D not certain. V dropped 6 bases and J dropped 0 bases, with 7 bases sitting between them. The germline V gene encodes CDR1 KGHDR and CDR2 SFDVKD. The CDR3 sequence is 14 residues long.

The genes are TRBV28 and TRBJ2-1; 7 bases fit TRBD1. Germline CDR1 and CDR2: MDHEN and SYDVKM. The CDR3 totals 14 residues. Trimming cost V 6 bases and J 3 bases; bases outside gene matches: 5. The CDR3 loop reads CASRSQGDYNEQFF. DNA for the CDR3: TGTGCCAGCAGGTCGCAGGGGGACTACAATGAGCAGTTCTTC.

V usage is TRBV7-2 and J usage is TRBJ2-4, with 12 bases aligning to TRBD2. This CDR3 is 15 amino acids long. Germline CDR1 reads SGHTA; CDR2 reads FQGNSA. Trimming cost V 1 base and J 6 bases; bases outside gene matches: 1. As DNA, the CDR3 is TGTGCCAGCAGCTTAGGACTAGCGGGAGTAAACATTCAGTACTTC. This gives the protein CASSLGLAGVNIQYF.

V is TRBV7-2 and J is TRBJ2-5, with D maybe TRBD1 (5 bases). CDR3 length: 16 amino acids. V was pared by 2 bases and J by 5 bases, with 18 bases between. In germline, CDR1 is SGHTA, CDR2 FQGNSA. Here the CDR3 reads CASSLRGNNKGETQYF. DNA for the CDR3: TGTGCCAGCAGCTTAAGGGGTAACAACAAGGGGGAGACCCAGTACTTC.

This clonotype came up a few times. V gene TRBV9 combines with J gene TRBJ2-6, with D perhaps given as TRBD1 or TRBD2 (5 bases each). CDR1 SGDLS and CDR2 YYNGEE come from the germline V gene. V gave up 2 bases and J gave up 4 bases, with 10 bases separating them. This CDR3 spans 15 amino acids. CDR3 DNA sequence: TGTGCCAGCAGCGTCGCAGGGACCGGGGCCAACGTCCTGACTTTC. It specifies CASSVAGTGANVLTF.

Worth noting for this clonotype: A read error is possible here, since a much larger clone lies one base away. The chain combines TRBV4-1 with TRBJ2-5; 8 nucleotides align to TRBD1. The CDR3 runs to 16 residues. Germline lookup yields CDR1 MGHRA and CDR2 YSYEKL. CDR3 coding DNA: TGCGCCAGCAGCCCAGGTTTCGGACAGGGTCAAGAGACCCGGTACTTC. It encodes CASSPGFGQGQETRYF.

This clonotype was counted a few times. This chain uses TRBV5-1 with TRBJ2-3; 9 bases line up with TRBD2. From germline, CDR1 is SGHRS and CDR2 YFSETQ. The V segment lost 6 bases and the J segment 1 base; nucleotides outside the gene matches: 6. CDR3 length: 15 residues. The CDR3 spells CASTLRTSGTDTQYF. As DNA, the CDR3 is TGCGCCAGCACCCTACGGACTAGCGGCACAGATACGCAGTATTTT.

This clonotype was observed a handful of times. This chain links TRBV21-1 with TRBJ2-7; TRBD2 is the table's D call, not checked against the DNA. TRBV21-1 is assigned pseudogene status. This CDR3 region has 15 residues. CDR3 amino acids: CASSAGLAGAFEQYF. In nucleotides, the CDR3 is TGTGCCAGCAGCGCGGGACTAGCGGGAGCCTTTGAGCAGTACTTC.

The V and J genes are TRBV2 and TRBJ1-2; D is possibly TRBD1 (6 bases). The V end was cut by 4 bases, the J end by 6 bases, with 15 bases between. This CDR3 spans 14 amino acids. Germline V gene lookup returns CDR1 SNHLY and CDR2 FYNNEI. The CDR3 DNA reads as TGTGCCAGCAGTGCGACAGGTATTGACCATGGCTACACCTTC. Amino acids: CASSATGIDHGYTF. The full variable domain, rest sourced from reference TRBV2 and TRBJ1-2, is EPEVTQTPSHQVTQMGQEVILRCVPISNHLYFYWYRQILGQKVEFLVSFYNNEISEKSEIFDDQFSVERPDGSNFTLKIRSTKLEDSAMYFCASSATGIDHGYTFGSGTRLTVV.

CDR3 sequence reads: CASSWTGGAYNEQYF. In DNA form, the CDR3 reads TGTGCCAGCAGCTGGACAGGGGGGGCCTACAATGAGCAGTACTTC. J is TRBJ2-7 and V is TRBV5-6; 10 bases fit TRBD1. The CDR3 length is 15 residues. Trimming cost V 3 bases and J 7 bases; bases outside gene matches: 10. Germline loops: CDR1 SGHDT, CDR2 YYEEEE. The full variable domain, its missing parts supplied by reference TRBV5-6 and TRBJ2-7, is DAGVTQSPTHLIKTRGQQVTLRCSPKSGHDTVSWYQQALGQGPQFIFQYYEEEERQRGNFPDRFSGHQFPNYSSELNVNALLLGDSALYLCASSWTGGAYNEQYFGPGTRLTVT.

CDR3 amino acids: CASSLYGLQETQYF. The CDR3 coding sequence is TGTGCCAGCAGTTTATACGGACTCCAAGAGACCCAGTACTTC. The chain combines TRBV28 with TRBJ2-5, with TRBD2 as a possible D gene (5 bases). In germline, CDR1 is MDHEN, CDR2 SYDVKM. This CDR3 is built from 14 residues. Deletions cut 1 base from V and 1 base from J, with 7 bases between. Full variable domain (outside the CDR3, taken from reference TRBV28 and TRBJ2-5): DVKVTQSSRYLVKRTGEKVFLECVQDMDHENMFWYRQDPGLGLRLIYFSYDVKMKEKGDIPEGYSVSREKKERFSLILESASTNQTSMYLCASSLYGLQETQYFGPGTRLLVL.

This clonotype was observed a few times. CDR3 nucleotides: TGTGCCAGCAGCTATACCCAGGATACCTGGGAGACCCAGTACTTC. It specifies CASSYTQDTWETQYF. V and J are TRBV3-1 and TRBJ2-5; no clear D gene. The CDR3 consists of 15 residues. The V and J ends lost 5 bases and 5 bases respectively, with 18 bases between them. Germline V gene lookup returns CDR1 LGHDT and CDR2 YNNKEL (reference sequence).

This clonotype was observed a handful of times. This chain uses TRBV15 with TRBJ2-3; 9 bases map to TRBD1. Losses at the gene ends were 8 bases for V and 0 bases for J; bases not matched to a gene: 6. This CDR3 is built from 15 residues. Germline CDR1 is LNHNV and CDR2 is YYDKDF (reference sequence). The chain's CDR3 is CATGGQGASTDTQYF. As DNA, the CDR3 is TGTGCCACCGGGGGACAGGGAGCTAGCACAGATACGCAGTATTTT. The variable domain in full, with the rest retrieved from reference TRBV15 and TRBJ2-3, is DAMVIQNPRYQVTQFGKPVTLSCSQTLNHNVMYWYQQKSSQAPKLLFHYYDKDFNNEADTPDNFQSRRPNTSFCFLDIRSPGLGDTAMYLCATGGQGASTDTQYFGPGTRLTVL.

The V and J genes are TRBV29-1 and TRBJ2-7, with D possibly TRBD1 on 6 matching bases. The germline V gene has CDR1 SQVTM and CDR2 ANQGSEA. V was shortened by 2 bases and J by 2 bases, with 7 bases between the two germline ends. The CDR3 has 12 residues. DNA of the CDR3: TGCAGCGTTGAAAAGGGGGCCTACGAGCAGTACTTC. Its translation: CSVEKGAYEQYF.

The chain uses TRBV7-2 and TRBJ2-5, with D possibly TRBD1 on 7 matching bases. The DNA matches TRBJ2-7 better at its end, which makes the J call doubtful. The CDR3 has 15 amino acids. Germline V gene sequence: CDR1 SGHTA, CDR2 FQGNSA. The CDR3 spells CASSLAAAGGYEQYF. The CDR3 nucleotides are TGTGCCAGCAGCTTAGCGGCGGCAGGGGGGTACGAGCAGTACTTC.

This rearrangement joins TRBV20-1 to TRBJ1-2; D uncertain. Germline V gene lookup returns CDR1 DFQATT and CDR2 SNEGSKA (reference sequence). V was cut by 7 bases and J by 6 bases, with 12 bases left in between. The CDR3 contains 11 residues. The CDR3 protein is CSGRLWDGYTF. The CDR3 DNA reads TGCAGTGGACGGTTGTGGGATGGCTACACCTTC.

This chain joins TRBV7-2 and TRBJ2-7, with D perhaps given as TRBD1 or TRBD2 (8 bases each). This CDR3 has 16 residues. Germline V CDR1 and CDR2: SGHTA, FQGNSA. V was clipped by 4 bases and J by 3 bases, with 19 bases between them. CDR3: CASSSSDRAGGYEQYF. DNA of the CDR3: TGTGCCAGCAGCTCGTCGGACAGGGCGGGAGGCTACGAGCAGTACTTC.

The chain links TRBV5-1 to TRBJ1-1; 9 bases fit TRBD1. Germline CDR1 is SGHRS and CDR2 is YFSETQ. The CDR3 spans 14 residues. Unmatched junction bases numbered 2, after V lost 4 bases and J lost 1 base. This chain's CDR3 is CASSEDRGNTEAFF. The CDR3 DNA is TGCGCCAGCAGCGAGGACAGGGGGAACACTGAAGCTTTCTTT.

There are a few counts of this clonotype. V is TRBV9 and J is TRBJ2-5; 12 bases are a match to TRBD1. The germline V gene encodes CDR1 SGDLS and CDR2 YYNGEE. V gave up 4 bases and J gave up 11 bases; unmatched junction bases: 15. The CDR3 is made up of 16 amino acids. CDR3 protein: CASSLGPGQGAREQYF. CDR3 nucleotides: TGTGCCAGCAGCCTGGGTCCGGGACAGGGGGCGAGGGAGCAGTACTTC.

The chain employs TRBV12-3 or TRBV12-4 and TRBJ1-1; a weak D match, TRBD1 (6 bases). Trimming shortened V by 0 bases and J by 0 bases, and 17 bases separated the two germline ends. The CDR3 totals 18 residues. Written as DNA, the CDR3 is TGTGCCAGCAGTTTAGCGGGTCGCAGGGGTCCCATGAACACTGAAGCTTTCTTT. It is translated as CASSLAGRRGPMNTEAFF.

This clonotype came up a few times. This sequence joins TRBV6-5 and TRBJ2-3; D not certain. V lost 5 bases and J lost 2, with 11 bases in between. In germline, CDR1 is MNHEY, CDR2 SVGAGI. CDR3 length: 14 amino acids. For the CDR3, the DNA is TGTGCCAGCAGTCTTTGGCCGGACACAGATACGCAGTATTTT. It codes for CASSLWPDTDTQYF.